Listed below are T cell receptor beta chains from one sample, sequenced in a study of shared clonotypes between healthy human individuals. The protocol was immunoSEQ multiplex PCR, while the TCRdb copy is restricted to in-frame clones and leaves out a portion. This sample has around 88,000 clones, with under 80% found just once. The sequenced material came from memory CD8+ T cells sorted from blood. The receptor source for this set is a man aged 25 to 40 in good health. Both conserved end residues are part of each CDR3. The D gene is left open where the match is weak. The size field is filled for only some rows; it gives once, few, many or a size class.

once	TRBJ2-7	TRBV19	TRBD2	CASSRLLAGAYEQYF	TGTGCCAGTAGTAGATTACTAGCGGGAGCATACGAGCAGTACTTC
-	TRBJ2-6	TRBV28	-	CASSGGHLTQSRANVLTF	TGTGCCAGCAGTGGTGGGCACTTGACACAAAGTCGGGCCAACGTCCTGACTTTC
-	TRBJ1-5	TRBV6-5	TRBD1	CASGPQGGHQPQHF	TGTGCCAGCGGCCCACAGGGGGGCCATCAGCCCCAGCATTTT
once	TRBJ1-1	TRBV4-1	-	CASSPEPRNTEAFF	TGCGCCAGCAGCCCCGAGCCGAGGAACACTGAAGCTTTCTTT
many	TRBJ2-7	TRBV2	TRBD1	CASSWDSSYEQYF	TGTGCCAGCAGTTGGGACAGCTCCTACGAGCAGTACTTC
-	TRBJ1-4	TRBV7-8	-	CASSSEGPEKLFF	TGTGCCAGCAGCTCCGAGGGGCCTGAAAAACTGTTTTTT
-	TRBJ1-5	TRBV28	-	CTSRGGNQPQHF	TGCACCTCAAGGGGAGGCAATCAGCCCCAGCATTTT
-	TRBJ2-7	TRBV13	TRBD2	CASSSRLAGGPAREQYF	TGTGCCAGCAGCTCCCGACTAGCGGGAGGGCCGGCTCGCGAGCAGTACTTC
-	TRBJ2-1	TRBV25-1	-	CASSAPGTQIYNEQFF	TGTGCCAGCAGTGCGCCCGGGACACAAATTTACAATGAGCAGTTCTTC
-	TRBJ2-3	TRBV7-9	-	CASSFDTGEDTQYF	TGTGCCAGCAGCTTCGATACCGGTGAAGATACGCAGTATTTT
-	TRBJ1-1	TRBV7-2	TRBD1	CASSLVTGERFGTEAFF	TGTGCCAGCAGCTTGGTGACAGGGGAAAGGTTCGGCACTGAAGCTTTCTTT
-	TRBJ2-3	TRBV6-4	TRBD2	CASSEGAGNTDTQYF	TGTGCCAGCAGTGAGGGAGCGGGGAACACAGATACGCAGTATTTT
-	TRBJ2-7	TRBV5-1	TRBD2	CASSSAGVIYEQYF	TGCGCCAGCAGCTCGGCGGGAGTTATTTACGAGCAGTACTTC
-	TRBJ1-2	TRBV6-1	-	CASSEGRGRANYGYTF	TGTGCCAGCAGTGAGGGTAGGGGGAGAGCTAACTATGGCTACACCTTC
-	TRBJ2-7	TRBV5-4	-	CASSLDGQTYEQYF	TGTGCCAGCAGCTTGGACGGACAGACCTACGAGCAGTACTTC
few	TRBJ2-2	TRBV27	-	CASSSTGELFF	TGTGCCAGCAGTTCTACCGGGGAGCTGTTTTTT
-	TRBJ2-3	TRBV15	TRBD1	CATNDRDAPDTQYF	TGTGCCACCAATGACAGGGACGCTCCAGATACGCAGTATTTT
once	TRBJ2-2	TRBV9	TRBD1	CASSATGGGTGELFF	TGTGCCAGCAGCGCTACAGGGGGTGGTACCGGGGAGCTGTTTTTT
few	TRBJ2-1	TRBV28	TRBD2	CASSLGLAGAYGNEQFF	TGTGCCAGCAGTTTGGGACTAGCGGGAGCGTATGGCAATGAGCAGTTCTTC
-	TRBJ2-5	TRBV28	-	CASSGAEPGRTQYF	TGTGCCAGCAGTGGCGCGGAGCCTGGGCGGACCCAGTACTTC
-	TRBJ2-1	TRBV4-3	-	CASSQDTGNSYNEQFF	TGCGCCAGCAGCCAAGATACCGGGAACTCCTACAATGAGCAGTTCTTC
-	TRBJ2-7	TRBV5-1	TRBD2	CASSPVVGSSGSYEQYF	TGCGCCAGCAGCCCGGTGGTAGGGTCTAGCGGGAGTTACGAGCAGTACTTC